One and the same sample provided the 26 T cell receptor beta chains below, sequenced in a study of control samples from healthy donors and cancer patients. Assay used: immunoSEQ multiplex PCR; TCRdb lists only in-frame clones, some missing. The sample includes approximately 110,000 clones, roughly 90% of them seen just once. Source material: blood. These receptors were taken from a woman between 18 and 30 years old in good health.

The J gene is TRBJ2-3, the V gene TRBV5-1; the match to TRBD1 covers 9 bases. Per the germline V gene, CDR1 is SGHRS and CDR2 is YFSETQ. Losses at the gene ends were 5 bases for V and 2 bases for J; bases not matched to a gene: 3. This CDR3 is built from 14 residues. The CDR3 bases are TGCGCCAGCAGTTGGACAGGGGACACAGATACGCAGTATTTT. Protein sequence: CASSWTGDTDTQYF.

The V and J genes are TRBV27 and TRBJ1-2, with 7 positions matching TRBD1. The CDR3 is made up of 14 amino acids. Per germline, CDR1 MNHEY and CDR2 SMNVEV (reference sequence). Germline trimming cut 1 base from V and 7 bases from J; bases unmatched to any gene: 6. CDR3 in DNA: TGTGCCAGCAGTTTATATGGCAGGGGGGGTGGCTACACCTTC. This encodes CASSLYGRGGGYTF.

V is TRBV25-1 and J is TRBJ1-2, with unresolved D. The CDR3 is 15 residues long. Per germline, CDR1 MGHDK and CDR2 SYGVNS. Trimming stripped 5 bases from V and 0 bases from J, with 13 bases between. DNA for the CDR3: TGTGCCAGCAGTAAATCGACAAGTTCTAACTATGGCTACACCTTC. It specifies CASSKSTSSNYGYTF.

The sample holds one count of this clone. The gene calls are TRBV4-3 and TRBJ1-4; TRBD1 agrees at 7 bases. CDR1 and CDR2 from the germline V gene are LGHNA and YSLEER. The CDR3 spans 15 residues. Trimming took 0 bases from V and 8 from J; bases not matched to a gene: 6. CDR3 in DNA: TGCGCCAGCAGCCAAGAAGGGACAGCCTCCGAAAAACTGTTTTTT. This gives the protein CASSQEGTASEKLFF.

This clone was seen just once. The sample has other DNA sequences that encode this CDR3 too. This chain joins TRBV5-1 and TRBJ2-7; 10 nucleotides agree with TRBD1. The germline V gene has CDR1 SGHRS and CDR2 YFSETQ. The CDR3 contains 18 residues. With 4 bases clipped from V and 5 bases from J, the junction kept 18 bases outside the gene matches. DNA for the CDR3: TGCGCCAGCAGCCCAACCTCTAAGCGGACAGGGGGGCAGCACGAGCAGTACTTC. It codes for CASSPTSKRTGGQHEQYF.

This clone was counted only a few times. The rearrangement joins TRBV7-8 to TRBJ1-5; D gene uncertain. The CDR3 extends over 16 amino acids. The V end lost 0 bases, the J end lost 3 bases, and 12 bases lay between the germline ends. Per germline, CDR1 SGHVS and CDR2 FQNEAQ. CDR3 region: CASSLAESYTNQPQHF. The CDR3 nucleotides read TGTGCCAGCAGCTTAGCGGAGTCGTACACCAATCAGCCCCAGCATTTT.

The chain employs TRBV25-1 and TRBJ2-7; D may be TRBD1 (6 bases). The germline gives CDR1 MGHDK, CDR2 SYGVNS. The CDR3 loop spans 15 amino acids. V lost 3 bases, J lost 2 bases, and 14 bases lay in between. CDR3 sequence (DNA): TGTGCCAGCAGTGACCGGACAGTCCTCCCCTACGAGCAGTACTTC. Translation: CASSDRTVLPYEQYF.

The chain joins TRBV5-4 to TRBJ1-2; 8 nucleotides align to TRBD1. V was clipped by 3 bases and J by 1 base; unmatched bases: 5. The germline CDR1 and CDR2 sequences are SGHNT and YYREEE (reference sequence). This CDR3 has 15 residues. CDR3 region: CASSSGQAVNYGYTF. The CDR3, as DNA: TGTGCCAGCAGCTCGGGACAGGCGGTTAACTATGGCTACACCTTC.

Here the CDR3 reads CASSHNVENIQYF. CDR3 nucleotide sequence: TGTGCCAGCAGCCACAACGTCGAAAACATTCAGTACTTC. The chain combines TRBV28 with TRBJ2-4; D gene ambiguous. The ends were cut back, 6 bases at V and 5 bases at J, with 11 bases in the middle. The CDR3 has 13 residues. Germline values: CDR1 MDHEN, CDR2 SYDVKM.

Here the CDR3 DNA reads TGTGCCAGCAGTCCCGTTAAGGACAGAAGGAAACGAAAAACTGAAGCTTTCTTT. This sequence encodes CASSPVKDRRKRKTEAFF. V usage is TRBV6-6 and J usage is TRBJ1-1, with TRBD1 as a possible D gene (6 bases). V lost 5 bases, J lost 5 bases, and 27 bases lay in between. Germline V lookup: CDR1 MNHNY, CDR2 SVGAGI (reference sequence). The CDR3 contains 18 residues.

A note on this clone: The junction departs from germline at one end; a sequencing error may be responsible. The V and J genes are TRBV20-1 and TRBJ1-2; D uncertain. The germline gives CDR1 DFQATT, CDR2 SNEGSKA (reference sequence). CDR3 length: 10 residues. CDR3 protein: CSARSSHKIF. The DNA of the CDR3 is TGCAGTGCTAGGAGCAGTCACAAGATCTTC.

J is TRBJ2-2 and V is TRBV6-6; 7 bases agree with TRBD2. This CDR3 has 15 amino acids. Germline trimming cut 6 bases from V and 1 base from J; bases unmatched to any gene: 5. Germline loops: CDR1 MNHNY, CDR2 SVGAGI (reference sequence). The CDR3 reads CASSPSGQNTGELFF. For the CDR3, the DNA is TGTGCCAGCAGCCCTAGCGGTCAGAACACCGGGGAGCTGTTTTTT.

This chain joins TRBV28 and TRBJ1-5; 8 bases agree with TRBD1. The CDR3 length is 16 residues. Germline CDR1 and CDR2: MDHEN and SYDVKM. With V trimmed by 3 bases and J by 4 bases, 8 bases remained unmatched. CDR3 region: CASSFPRTGSNQPQHF. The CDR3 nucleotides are TGTGCCAGCAGTTTCCCCAGGACAGGGTCTAATCAGCCCCAGCATTTT. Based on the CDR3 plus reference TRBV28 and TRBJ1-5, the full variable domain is DVKVTQSSRYLVKRTGEKVFLECVQDMDHENMFWYRQDPGLGLRLIYFSYDVKMKEKGDIPEGYSVSREKKERFSLILESASTNQTSMYLCASSFPRTGSNQPQHFGDGTRLSIL.

The CDR3 DNA is TGTGCCAGCAGCTTCGCTGGGGGTGTAGGTAATTCACCCCTCCACTTT. Protein: CASSFAGGVGNSPLHF. This chain joins TRBV7-8 and TRBJ1-6; tentatively, D is TRBD1 (5 bases). Germline-derived CDR1 and CDR2 are SGHVS and FQNEAQ. Trimming pared 3 bases from V and 6 bases from J, leaving 15 bases between. The CDR3 length is 16 residues.

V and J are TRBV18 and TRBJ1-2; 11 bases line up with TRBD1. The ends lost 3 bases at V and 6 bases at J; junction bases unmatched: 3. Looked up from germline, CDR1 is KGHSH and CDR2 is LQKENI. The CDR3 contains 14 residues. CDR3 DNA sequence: TGTGCCAGCTCACCGGGACAGGGGGAGGATGGCTACACCTTC. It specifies CASSPGQGEDGYTF.

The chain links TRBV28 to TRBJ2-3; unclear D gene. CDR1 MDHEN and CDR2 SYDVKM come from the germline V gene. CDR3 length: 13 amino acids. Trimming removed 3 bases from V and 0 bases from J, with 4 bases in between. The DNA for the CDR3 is TGTGCCAGCAGTTTCATTAGCACAGATACGCAGTATTTT. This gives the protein CASSFISTDTQYF.

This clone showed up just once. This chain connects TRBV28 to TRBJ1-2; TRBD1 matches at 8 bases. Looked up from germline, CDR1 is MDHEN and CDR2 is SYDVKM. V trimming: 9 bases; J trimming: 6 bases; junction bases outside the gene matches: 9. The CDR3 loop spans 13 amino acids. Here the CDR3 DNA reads TGTGCCAGTTTCAGGGGGCACTCAGATGGCTACACCTTC. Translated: CASFRGHSDGYTF.

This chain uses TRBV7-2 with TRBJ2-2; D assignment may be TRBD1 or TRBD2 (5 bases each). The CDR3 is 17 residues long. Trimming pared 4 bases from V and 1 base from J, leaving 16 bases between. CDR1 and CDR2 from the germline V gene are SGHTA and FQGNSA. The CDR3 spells CASSWRPGTKNTGELFF. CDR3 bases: TGTGCCAGCAGCTGGCGGCCCGGGACCAAGAACACCGGGGAGCTGTTTTTT.

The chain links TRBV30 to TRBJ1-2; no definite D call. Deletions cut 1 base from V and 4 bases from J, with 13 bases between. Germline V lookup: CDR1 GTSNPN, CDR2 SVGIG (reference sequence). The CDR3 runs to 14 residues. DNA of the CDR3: TGTGCCTGGAGTGACTCGGGCCTTGTCTATGGCTACACCTTC. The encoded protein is CAWSDSGLVYGYTF. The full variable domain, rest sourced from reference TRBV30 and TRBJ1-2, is SQTIHQWPATLVQPVGSPLSLECTVEGTSNPNLYWYRQAAGRGLQLLFYSVGIGQISSEVPQNLSASRPQDRQFILSSKKLLLSDSGFYLCAWSDSGLVYGYTFGSGTRLTVV.

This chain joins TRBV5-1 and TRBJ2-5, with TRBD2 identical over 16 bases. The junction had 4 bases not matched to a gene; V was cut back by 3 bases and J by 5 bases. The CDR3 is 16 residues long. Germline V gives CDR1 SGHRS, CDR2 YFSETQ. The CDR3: CASSSGTSGGAETQYF. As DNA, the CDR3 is TGCGCCAGCAGCTCCGGGACTAGCGGGGGGGCTGAGACCCAGTACTTC.

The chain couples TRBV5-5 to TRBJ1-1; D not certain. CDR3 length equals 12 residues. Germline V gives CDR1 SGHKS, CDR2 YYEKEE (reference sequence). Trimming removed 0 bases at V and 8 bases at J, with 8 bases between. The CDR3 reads CASSLAGNEAFF. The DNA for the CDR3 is TGTGCCAGCAGCTTGGCGGGAAACGAAGCTTTCTTT.

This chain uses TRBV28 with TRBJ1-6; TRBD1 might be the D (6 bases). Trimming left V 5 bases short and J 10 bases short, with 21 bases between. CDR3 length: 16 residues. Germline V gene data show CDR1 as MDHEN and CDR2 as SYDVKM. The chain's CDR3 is CASSPASGGLRSPLHF. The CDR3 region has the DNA TGTGCCAGCAGTCCAGCGTCGGGGGGGCTACGGTCACCCCTCCACTTT.

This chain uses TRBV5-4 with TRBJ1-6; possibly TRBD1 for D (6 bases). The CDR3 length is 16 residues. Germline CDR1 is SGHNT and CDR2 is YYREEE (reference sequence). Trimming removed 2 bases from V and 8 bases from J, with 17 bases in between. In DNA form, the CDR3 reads TGTGCCAGCAGCTTAGTGTCATCAGGGGTCTATTCACCCCTCCACTTT. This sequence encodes CASSLVSSGVYSPLHF.

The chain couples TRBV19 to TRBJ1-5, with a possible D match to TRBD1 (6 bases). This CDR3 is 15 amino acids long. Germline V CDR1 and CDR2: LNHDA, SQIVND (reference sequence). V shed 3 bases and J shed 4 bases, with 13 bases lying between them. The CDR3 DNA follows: TGTGCCAGTAGTATGAGGTCAGGGGCGAATCAGCCCCAGCATTTT. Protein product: CASSMRSGANQPQHF.

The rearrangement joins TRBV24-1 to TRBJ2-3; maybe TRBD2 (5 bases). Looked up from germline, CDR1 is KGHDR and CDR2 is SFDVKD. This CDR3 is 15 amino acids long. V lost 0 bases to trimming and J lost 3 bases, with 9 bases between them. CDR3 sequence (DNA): TGTGCCACCAGTGATTTGGGACTTGGGACAGATACGCAGTATTTT. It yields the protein CATSDLGLGTDTQYF.

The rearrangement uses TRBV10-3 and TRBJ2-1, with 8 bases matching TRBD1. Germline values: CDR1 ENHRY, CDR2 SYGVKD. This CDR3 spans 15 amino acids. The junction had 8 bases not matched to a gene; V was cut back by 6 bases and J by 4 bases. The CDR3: CAIRHDRGSYNEQFF. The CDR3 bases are TGTGCCATCAGGCATGACAGGGGTTCATACAATGAGCAGTTCTTC.